This entry is about one T cell receptor (beta chain). The antigen is not known. The CDR3 spans 14 residues. V was pared by 1 base and J by 7 bases, with 11 bases between. Germline V gives CDR1 SNHLY, CDR2 FYNNEI. This specimen comes from a study of response to subunit inactivated influenza vaccine. The study, taken as a whole, reports: New T cells are recruited in small numbers by each seasonal influenza vaccination, according to the authors' suggestion.

Each CDR3 protein is one row after TCRdb ran MiXCR on the RT-PCR reads. This sample yields over 150,000 distinct CDR3 sequences, of which about a tenth are seen a single time; approximately 10% belongs to the top ten. V gene TRBV2 combines with J gene TRBJ2-1, with D uncertain. The material was non-naive T cells sorted from PBMCs, obtained on the day of vaccination. The clonotype comes from a man aged 45-65 years who received an inactivated influenza vaccine. CDR3 sequence: CASSEGSGVNEQFF. The CDR3 DNA reads as TGTGCCAGCAGTGAAGGATCTGGCGTAAATGAGCAGTTCTTC.